The 17 T cell receptor beta chains listed next were all sequenced from one sample in a study of blood T cell repertoires in COVID-19. The table came from immunoSEQ multiplex PCR; TCRdb's copy has only in-frame clones and leaves some out. Of 75,000 to 85,000 clones listed, about 88% are singletons. The sample comprised peripheral blood. The source is a human donor in a cohort sampled during active COVID-19.

This clone was observed a handful of times. V gene TRBV7-2 combines with J gene TRBJ2-1; 10 bases line up with TRBD1. Germline CDR1 and CDR2: SGHTA and FQGNSA. CDR3 length: 15 amino acids. V lost 4 bases and J lost 10; bases outside the gene matches: 10. The CDR3 loop reads CASSSWTGGAAEQFF. The CDR3 nucleotides are TGTGCCAGCAGCTCCTGGACAGGGGGGGCCGCGGAGCAGTTCTTC.

The chain uses TRBV11-3 and TRBJ1-2; no definite D call. The germline gives CDR1 SGHNT, CDR2 YENEEA. This CDR3 has 15 residues. V was clipped by 5 bases and J by 2 bases, with 15 bases between them. CDR3 bases: TGTGCCAGCAGCCCCCCCGTTGTATCCAACTATGGCTACACCTTC. This sequence encodes CASSPPVVSNYGYTF.

The rearrangement links TRBV5-1 to TRBJ2-2, with 8 bases matching TRBD1. Germline lookup yields CDR1 SGHRS and CDR2 YFSETQ. The V gene end was trimmed by 4 bases and the J gene end by 0 bases; junction bases not matched to a gene: 5. The length of the CDR3 is 16 residues. CDR3 amino acids: CASSIAGGANTGELFF. For the CDR3, the DNA is TGCGCCAGCAGCATAGCAGGGGGCGCGAACACCGGGGAGCTGTTTTTT. The full variable domain, completed using reference TRBV5-1 and TRBJ2-2, is KAGVTQTPRYLIKTRGQQVTLSCSPISGHRSVSWYQQTPGQGLQFLFEYFSETQRNKGNFPGRFSGRQFSNSRSEMNVSTLELGDSALYLCASSIAGGANTGELFFGEGSRLTVL.

The chain recombines TRBV5-4 with TRBJ1-2, with D hard to call. Germline V gene sequence: CDR1 SGHNT, CDR2 YYREEE (reference sequence). This CDR3 spans 13 amino acids. V was clipped by 5 bases and J by 6 bases, with 14 bases between them. The CDR3 loop reads CASSSDRVHGYTF. The CDR3 DNA sequence: TGTGCCAGCAGTAGTGACCGGGTCCATGGCTACACCTTC.

This chain links TRBV2 with TRBJ2-1, with 10 positions matching TRBD2. The V segment lost 7 bases and the J segment 7 bases; nucleotides outside the gene matches: 16. The CDR3 sequence is 17 residues long. Germline CDR1 is SNHLY and CDR2 is FYNNEI. The CDR3 coding sequence is TGTGCCAGCACTGGAGGTGTCCCTAGCGGGGGTGGAAATGAGCAGTTCTTC. Its translation is CASTGGVPSGGGNEQFF.

The chain links TRBV6-5 to TRBJ1-5; no firm D call. This CDR3 spans 13 amino acids. V was cut by 6 bases and J by 5 bases, with 11 bases left in between. Germline values: CDR1 MNHEY, CDR2 SVGAGI. The CDR3 spells CASSADGDQPQHF. In DNA form, the CDR3 reads TGTGCCAGCAGCGCCGACGGGGATCAGCCCCAGCATTTT.

The V and J genes are TRBV25-1 and TRBJ2-3, with D maybe TRBD2 (5 bases). This CDR3 is 13 amino acids long. Per germline, CDR1 MGHDK and CDR2 SYGVNS. The ends were cut back, 6 bases at V and 4 bases at J, with 11 bases in the middle. The DNA of the CDR3 is TGTGCCAGCAGGAAATGGGGAGCAGATACGCAGTATTTT. This sequence encodes CASRKWGADTQYF.

V is TRBV19 and J is TRBJ2-1, with TRBD2 identical over 13 bases. V gave up 6 bases and J gave up 0 bases; unmatched junction bases: 5. This CDR3 region has 17 residues. CDR1 is LNHDA, CDR2 SQIVND, per germline (reference sequence). The CDR3 DNA reads as TGTGCCAGTAGACATACTAGCGGGGGGGACTCCTACAATGAGCAGTTCTTC. It encodes CASRHTSGGDSYNEQFF.

The chain carries TRBV9 and TRBJ1-3, with D perhaps matching TRBD1 (6 bases). CDR3 size: 16 residues. Per the germline V gene, CDR1 is SGDLS and CDR2 is YYNGEE. The V end was cut by 0 bases, the J end by 1 base, with 11 bases between. The CDR3 sequence: CASSVAARGSGNTIYF. CDR3 DNA sequence: TGTGCCAGCAGCGTAGCGGCGAGGGGGTCTGGAAACACCATATATTTT.

This clone was observed a single time. The chain employs TRBV11-3 and TRBJ1-2, with TRBD1 identical over 7 bases. Germline V CDR1 and CDR2: SGHNT, YENEEA. The length of the CDR3 is 16 residues. V shed 4 bases, J shed 0 bases, and the junction held 8 bases outside the gene matches. The CDR3: CASSSGQDASNYGYTF. CDR3 coding DNA: TGTGCCAGCAGCTCCGGACAGGACGCGTCTAACTATGGCTACACCTTC. The variable domain in full, completed from reference TRBV11-3 and TRBJ1-2, reads EAGVVQSPRYKIIEKKQPVAFWCNPISGHNTLYWYLQNLGQGPELLIRYENEEAVDDSQLPKDRFSAERLKGVDSTLKIQPAELGDSAVYLCASSSGQDASNYGYTFGSGTRLTVV.

This chain connects TRBV9 to TRBJ1-1; D perhaps matches TRBD1 (6 bases). The V end lost 3 bases, the J end lost 1 base, and 10 bases lay between the germline ends. CDR1 SGDLS and CDR2 YYNGEE come from the germline V gene. The CDR3 consists of 14 residues. The CDR3 coding sequence is TGTGCCAGCAGCGCGAACAGGGAGAACACTGAAGCTTTCTTT. As protein: CASSANRENTEAFF.

The chain employs TRBV5-1 and TRBJ1-1; 9 nucleotides align to TRBD1. The junction had 5 bases not matched to a gene; V was cut back by 6 bases and J by 5 bases. This CDR3 has 13 residues. Germline-derived CDR1 and CDR2 are SGHRS and YFSETQ. The DNA of the CDR3 is TGCGCCAGCACACAGGGGGCCGAGACTGAAGCTTTCTTT. Translating gives CASTQGAETEAFF.

This clone showed up just once. This CDR3 reads CASSLVYRGLSGNTIYF. Here the CDR3 DNA reads TGTGCCAGCAGCTTAGTTTACAGGGGCCTCTCTGGAAACACCATATATTTT. The chain joins TRBV11-2 to TRBJ1-3, with 7 positions matching TRBD1. The CDR3 consists of 17 residues. Germline assignment: CDR1 SGHAT and CDR2 FQNNGV. V shed 1 base and J 0 bases; nucleotides not matched to a gene: 6. Using reference TRBV11-2 and TRBJ1-3 for the parts outside the CDR3, the full variable domain is EAGVAQSPRYKIIEKRQSVAFWCNPISGHATLYWYQQILGQGPKLLIQFQNNGVVDDSQLPKDRFSAERLKGVDSTLKIQPAKLEDSAVYLCASSLVYRGLSGNTIYFGEGSWLTVV.

This clone appeared a few times. V gene TRBV3-1 (or the pseudogene TRBV3-2) combines with J gene TRBJ2-7; 9 nucleotides agree with TRBD2. There are 17 residues in the CDR3. The J segment lost 3 bases and the V segment lost 0 bases, leaving 9 bases of the junction unmatched. The germline CDR1 and CDR2 sequences are LGHDT and YNNKEL (reference sequence). CDR3 bases: TGTGCCAGCAGCCAAGATCGAAGCGGGGGGACCCTCTACGAGCAGTACTTC. Translated, it gives CASSQDRSGGTLYEQYF.

The rearrangement links TRBV5-1 to TRBJ2-1; 7 bases agree with TRBD1. The germline V gene has CDR1 SGHRS and CDR2 YFSETQ. The ends lost 0 bases at V and 6 bases at J; junction bases unmatched: 6. The length of the CDR3 is 15 residues. The CDR3 DNA follows: TGCGCCAGCAGCTTGGTGGGGACAGCGTTCAATGAGCAGTTCTTC. Amino acids: CASSLVGTAFNEQFF.

This rearrangement joins TRBV5-1 to TRBJ1-1, with 7 bases matching TRBD1. CDR1 is SGHRS, CDR2 YFSETQ, per germline. With 6 bases clipped from V and 5 bases from J, the junction kept 7 bases outside the gene matches. The CDR3 has 13 amino acids. CDR3 region: CASINQGGTEAFF. In DNA, the CDR3 is TGCGCCAGCATCAATCAGGGGGGAACTGAAGCTTTCTTT. Variable domain in full (rest from reference TRBV5-1 and TRBJ1-1): KAGVTQTPRYLIKTRGQQVTLSCSPISGHRSVSWYQQTPGQGLQFLFEYFSETQRNKGNFPGRFSGRQFSNSRSEMNVSTLELGDSALYLCASINQGGTEAFFGQGTRLTVV.

V is TRBV27 and J is TRBJ2-3; 10 positions match TRBD2. Germline CDR1 reads MNHEY; CDR2 reads SMNVEV (reference sequence). This CDR3 contains 16 residues. Trimming cost V 1 base and J 9 bases; bases outside gene matches: 10. CDR3 region: CASSLLTSGVQQTQYF. The CDR3 region has the DNA TGTGCCAGCAGTTTATTAACTAGCGGGGTCCAACAAACGCAGTATTTT.